This T cell receptor beta chain came from a study of T cell responses to AZD1222 COVID-19 vaccine. Study summary: Timing groups of about 4 and about 12 weeks for second doses were pooled. Study-wide findings and caveats: Sampling captured repertoires only after the peak T cell response. Increased Spike-specific TCR breadth and depth were observed after two AZD1222 doses. Clonal diversity was possibly underestimated, and white British individuals and females predominated among donors.

The length of the CDR3 is 12 residues. V lost 1 base to trimming and J lost 5 bases, with 6 bases between them. Germline values: CDR1 SGHDT, CDR2 YYEEEE. Worth noting for this clone: The antigen is undetermined.

Assay: immunoSEQ multiplex PCR; the TCRdb copy retains only in-frame clones and omits some. The sample shows over 120,000 clones, about nine tenths of them seen only once. This sequence was found in an adult in good health. The J gene is TRBJ2-5, the V gene TRBV5-6; D is undetermined. Sequenced material: peripheral blood, taken on day 0 of AZD1222 vaccination. DNA for the CDR3: TGTGCCAGCAGCTTGAATCGCGAGACCCAGTACTTC. Residues: CASSLNRETQYF.